This entry lists 29 T cell receptor beta chains sequenced from one sample in a study of Ad26.COV2.S vaccination and SARS-CoV-2 variants. Data came from immunoSEQ multiplex PCR; TCRdb stores just in-frame clones and leaves some out. This table holds 200,000 to 300,000 clones, approximately 90% found once. Indicated treatment: some 19 received Ad26.COV2.S at low or high dose, single or two shots; a few received placebo; per-sample allocation not given. Samples analyzed were those drawn on day 63 after the first vaccine or placebo injection. The starting material was peripheral blood, obtained in a trial of Ad26.COV2.S vaccine versus placebo. Receptor source: a person between 18 and 65 years old who received the Ad26.COV2.S COVID-19 vaccine or a placebo.

The chain joins TRBV10-2 to TRBJ1-5; D not certain. The V end lost 3 bases, the J end lost 4 bases, and 4 bases lay between the germline ends. CDR1 is WSHSY and CDR2 is SAAADI in the germline V gene. The CDR3 is 12 residues long. DNA for the CDR3: TGCGCCAGCAGTGATCTAAATCAGCCCCAGCATTTT. Amino acids: CASSDLNQPQHF.

The rearrangement links TRBV11-2 to TRBJ2-7; unclear D gene. The CDR3 has 14 residues. Germline CDR1 and CDR2: SGHAT and FQNNGV. Trimming pared 0 bases from V and 3 bases from J, leaving 9 bases between. For the CDR3, the DNA is TGTGCCAGCAGCTTAGATCGGCAGGTCTACGAGCAGTACTTC. This codes for CASSLDRQVYEQYF.

J is TRBJ2-1 and V is TRBV18; 7 positions agree with TRBD1. CDR1 KGHSH and CDR2 LQKENI come from the germline V gene. V dropped 4 bases and J dropped 10; count of bases not matched to a gene: 4. This CDR3 has 12 amino acids. The CDR3 loop is CASSRQGGEQFF. The CDR3 DNA sequence: TGTGCCAGCTCACGACAGGGTGGCGAGCAGTTCTTC.

This clone was counted many times. V and J are TRBV5-1 and TRBJ2-6, with 8 bases matching TRBD2. V lost 0 bases to trimming and J lost 2 bases; unmatched junction nucleotides: 16. This CDR3 comprises 21 residues. The germline gives CDR1 SGHRS, CDR2 YFSETQ. The CDR3 nucleotides read TGCGCCAGCAGCTTGGGTAACAGCGGGGGTCGAATAGGGACTGGGGCCAACGTCCTGACTTTC. This encodes CASSLGNSGGRIGTGANVLTF.

The chain combines TRBV9 with TRBJ1-2; 10 bases are shared with TRBD1. The CDR3 loop spans 14 amino acids. Germline V gene lookup returns CDR1 SGDLS and CDR2 YYNGEE. After removal of 0 bases from V and 11 bases from J, the junction contained 7 bases not matched to a gene. The CDR3 sequence: CASSVEGGQGRYTF. The CDR3 bases are TGTGCCAGCAGCGTAGAAGGGGGACAGGGGCGGTACACCTTC.

The J gene is TRBJ2-1, the V gene TRBV4-2; weak D call: TRBD2 (5 bases). The CDR3 spans 16 residues. V lost 3 bases and J 2 bases, leaving 14 bases between the germline ends. Germline CDR1 is LGHNA and CDR2 is YNFKEQ. CDR3 sequence reads: CASSQSLGIPYNEQFF. CDR3 DNA sequence: TGTGCCAGCAGCCAGTCACTAGGGATTCCCTACAATGAGCAGTTCTTC.

The chain employs TRBV7-2 and TRBJ1-2, with D uncertain. Trimming took 3 bases from V and 3 from J, leaving 8 bases between them. The length of the CDR3 is 13 residues. Germline V gene sequence: CDR1 SGHTA, CDR2 FQGNSA. The chain's CDR3 is CASSFPNHYGYTF. As DNA, the CDR3 is TGTGCCAGCAGCTTTCCGAACCACTATGGCTACACCTTC.

Only a few counts were recorded for this clone. The chain joins TRBV5-8 to TRBJ1-3; 10 nucleotides align to TRBD1. Germline CDR1 and CDR2: SGHTS and YDEGEE. The trim removed 6 bases at V and 0 bases at J, leaving 12 bases unmatched. The CDR3 has 18 amino acids. This CDR3 reads CASNYRDRGEISGNTIYF. Written as DNA, the CDR3 is TGTGCCAGCAACTACCGGGACAGGGGAGAAATCTCTGGAAACACCATATATTTT.

V gene TRBV27 combines with J gene TRBJ1-6, with 10 bases fitting TRBD1. Germline loops: CDR1 MNHEY, CDR2 SMNVEV (reference sequence). Trimming at V came to 10 bases and at J to 5 bases, leaving 14 bases not matched to a gene. This CDR3 has 17 amino acids. CDR3 coding DNA: TGTGCCACCAAAAGTTTAAGCGGGACAGGGGATAATTCACCCCTCCACTTT. It translates to CATKSLSGTGDNSPLHF.

The gene calls are TRBV12-1 and TRBJ2-1; whether TRBD2, the table's D call, matches the DNA was not checked. TRBV12-1 is designated a pseudogene. This CDR3 has 13 residues. The chain's CDR3 is CASSLSIRAEQFF. CDR3 DNA sequence: TGTGCCAGCAGCTTATCCATAAGAGCTGAGCAGTTCTTC.

The chain couples TRBV28 to TRBJ2-3; 14 nucleotides match TRBD2. The CDR3 is made up of 19 amino acids. With 4 bases clipped from V and 3 bases from J, the junction kept 12 bases outside the gene matches. CDR1 and CDR2 (germline): MDHEN, SYDVKM. The CDR3 region has the DNA TGTGCCAGCAGTTGCTCGGGACTAGCGGGAGAGGATTGGACAGATACGCAGTATTTT. It encodes CASSCSGLAGEDWTDTQYF.

This clone was seen a single time. V is TRBV5-1 and J is TRBJ2-5; D possibly corresponds to TRBD2 (5 bases). The CDR3 consists of 14 residues. The V end was cut by 4 bases, the J end by 4 bases, with 14 bases between. Germline-derived CDR1 and CDR2 are SGHRS and YFSETQ. In DNA form, the CDR3 reads TGCGCCAGCAGCCCCCGGACGGACTTAGAGACCCAGTACTTC. As protein: CASSPRTDLETQYF.

This clone was picked up one time. CDR3 coding DNA: TGTGCCAGCAGCTTAGGGACTGACTCGGGCGAGCAGTACTTC. It encodes CASSLGTDSGEQYF. The rearrangement joins TRBV11-2 to TRBJ2-7, with D perhaps matching TRBD2 (5 bases). V lost 1 base and J 6 bases, leaving 13 bases between the germline ends. There are 14 residues in the CDR3. Germline assignment: CDR1 SGHAT and CDR2 FQNNGV.

This clone has only a few counts. The gene calls are TRBV4-3 and TRBJ2-7; D gene ambiguous. CDR1 LGHNA and CDR2 YSLEER come from the germline V gene. Trimming removed 0 bases from V and 2 bases from J, with 5 bases in between. The CDR3 is 13 residues long. The CDR3 nucleotides read TGCGCCAGCAGCCAAGACCGGCCCTACGAGCAGTACTTC. Translation: CASSQDRPYEQYF.

The chain has TRBV2 and TRBJ1-5, with a possible D match to TRBD1 (5 bases). Germline V CDR1 and CDR2: SNHLY, FYNNEI. The CDR3 extends over 13 amino acids. Trimming took off 6 bases at V and 6 bases at J, with 12 bases between the two ends. This chain's CDR3 is CASSRQGGQPQHF. The CDR3 bases are TGTGCCAGCAGCCGCCAGGGTGGTCAGCCCCAGCATTTT.

In this sample, this clone is medium-sized. The chain carries TRBV4-3 and TRBJ2-1; weak D call: TRBD2 (5 bases). The CDR3 spans 17 residues. Germline V gene sequence: CDR1 LGHNA, CDR2 YSLEER. V was pared by 0 bases and J by 6 bases, with 18 bases between. This CDR3 reads CASSQDRDLTNGNEQFF. CDR3 nucleotides: TGCGCCAGCAGCCAAGATCGGGATTTGACCAATGGCAATGAGCAGTTCTTC.

V gene TRBV9 combines with J gene TRBJ2-1; 10 bases align to TRBD2. Trimming removed 0 bases from V and 9 bases from J; junction bases left unmatched: 3. CDR1 SGDLS and CDR2 YYNGEE come from the germline V gene. The CDR3 totals 14 residues. The CDR3 is CASSVEWTSGEQFF. The CDR3 coding sequence is TGTGCCAGCAGCGTAGAATGGACTAGCGGTGAGCAGTTCTTC.

V and J are TRBV6-5 and TRBJ1-2, with D possibly matching TRBD1 (5 bases). Germline V gives CDR1 MNHEY, CDR2 SVGAGI. The CDR3 runs to 14 residues. Trimming took 7 bases from V and 2 from J, leaving 14 bases between them. The CDR3 nucleotides are TGTGCCAGCACGAGTCCAGGGAGAAACTATGGCTACACCTTC. Encoded protein: CASTSPGRNYGYTF.

V usage is TRBV28 and J usage is TRBJ2-7, with 9 positions matching TRBD1. Germline V gene lookup returns CDR1 MDHEN and CDR2 SYDVKM. The V and J ends lost 8 bases and 2 bases, in that order; junction bases with no gene match: 4. The CDR3 loop spans 13 amino acids. The chain's CDR3 is CASGTGTPYEQYF. The CDR3 DNA follows: TGTGCCAGCGGGACAGGGACCCCCTACGAGCAGTACTTC.

This chain joins TRBV18 and TRBJ1-3; 8 nucleotides match TRBD1. With 2 bases clipped from V and 6 bases from J, the junction kept 3 bases outside the gene matches. Germline V gives CDR1 KGHSH, CDR2 LQKENI. The CDR3 loop spans 14 amino acids. The CDR3 reads CASSPGQGANTIYF. The CDR3 DNA reads TGTGCCAGCTCACCAGGACAGGGTGCAAACACCATATATTTT.

This sequence joins TRBV4-1 and TRBJ1-1, with D tentatively TRBD1 (5 bases). The V and J ends lost 0 bases and 4 bases respectively, with 15 bases between them. Germline-derived CDR1 and CDR2 are MGHRA and YSYEKL. The CDR3 length is 16 residues. This chain's CDR3 is CASSQEPQGISTEAFF. In DNA form, the CDR3 reads TGCGCCAGCAGCCAAGAGCCTCAGGGAATTAGCACTGAAGCTTTCTTT.

The genes are TRBV27 and TRBJ1-5, with 7 bases fitting TRBD1. CDR1 and CDR2 (germline): MNHEY, SMNVEV (reference sequence). J lost 2 bases, V lost 6 bases, and 4 bases had no gene match. CDR3 length equals 14 residues. CDR3 nucleotide sequence: TGTGCCAGCAGCCCAGGGGGGGGCAATCAGCCCCAGCATTTT. Its protein is CASSPGGGNQPQHF.

This sequence joins TRBV19 and TRBJ1-4, with D perhaps matching TRBD1 (6 bases). With 5 bases removed from V and 6 bases from J, the gap between germline ends came to 13 bases. Germline CDR1 LNHDA, CDR2 SQIVND (reference sequence). This CDR3 has 14 amino acids. CDR3: CASSHRARDEKLFF. Here the CDR3 DNA reads TGTGCCAGTAGTCACAGGGCCCGCGATGAAAAACTGTTTTTT. Based on the CDR3 plus reference TRBV19 and TRBJ1-4, the full variable domain is DGGITQSPKYLFRKEGQNVTLSCEQNLNHDAMYWYRQDPGQGLRLIYYSQIVNDFQKGDIAEGYSVSREKKESFPLTVTSAQKNPTAFYLCASSHRARDEKLFFGSGTQLSVL.

V and J are TRBV5-4 and TRBJ2-7, with 7 positions matching TRBD1. V gave up 4 bases and J gave up 6 bases; unmatched junction bases: 10. The CDR3 spans 14 residues. The germline V gene has CDR1 SGHNT and CDR2 YYREEE (reference sequence). The CDR3 reads CASSQIQGLGEQYF. The CDR3 DNA reads TGTGCCAGCAGCCAGATACAGGGGTTAGGCGAGCAGTACTTC.

The chain combines TRBV6-1 with TRBJ1-2; D is ambiguous. The germline V gene has CDR1 MNHNS and CDR2 SASEGT. The CDR3 runs to 13 residues. Trimming removed 4 bases at V and 4 bases at J, with 10 bases between. The CDR3 here is CASSVARSYGYTF. The CDR3 region has the DNA TGTGCCAGCAGTGTAGCCAGAAGCTATGGCTACACCTTC.

The chain has TRBV18 and TRBJ1-1; TRBD1 is a possible D gene (6 bases). The CDR3 extends over 12 amino acids. Per germline, CDR1 KGHSH and CDR2 LQKENI. The V end lost 10 bases, the J end lost 4 bases, and 13 bases lay between the germline ends. Written as DNA, the CDR3 is TGTGCCACCGCCCAAGGGGGCACTGAAGCTTTCTTT. It yields the protein CATAQGGTEAFF.

The rearrangement links TRBV6-5 to TRBJ1-1; 8 positions match TRBD1. Per germline, CDR1 MNHEY and CDR2 SVGAGI. The CDR3 covers 14 residues. V shed 6 bases and J 9 bases; nucleotides not matched to a gene: 12. The CDR3 region has the DNA TGTGCCAGCAGCAATATCGGACAGGGCACAAAAGCTTTCTTT. Protein: CASSNIGQGTKAFF.

The rearrangement uses TRBV5-1 and TRBJ1-1; D gene uncertain. The CDR3 has 13 amino acids. The ends were cut back, 4 bases at V and 8 bases at J, with 15 bases in the middle. From germline, CDR1 is SGHRS and CDR2 YFSETQ. CDR3 DNA: TGCGCCAGCAGCGATACCGTCTCGTTGGAAGCTTTCTTT. This encodes CASSDTVSLEAFF.

This chain links TRBV7-9 with TRBJ1-1; a possible D gene is TRBD1 (6 bases). The CDR3 loop spans 15 amino acids. Germline loops: CDR1 SEHNR, CDR2 FQNEAQ (reference sequence). The V gene lost 0 bases and the J gene lost 1 base, with 9 bases spanning the gap. CDR3 sequence: CASSLAAGANTEAFF. In nucleotides, the CDR3 is TGTGCCAGCAGCTTAGCGGCAGGGGCGAACACTGAAGCTTTCTTT.